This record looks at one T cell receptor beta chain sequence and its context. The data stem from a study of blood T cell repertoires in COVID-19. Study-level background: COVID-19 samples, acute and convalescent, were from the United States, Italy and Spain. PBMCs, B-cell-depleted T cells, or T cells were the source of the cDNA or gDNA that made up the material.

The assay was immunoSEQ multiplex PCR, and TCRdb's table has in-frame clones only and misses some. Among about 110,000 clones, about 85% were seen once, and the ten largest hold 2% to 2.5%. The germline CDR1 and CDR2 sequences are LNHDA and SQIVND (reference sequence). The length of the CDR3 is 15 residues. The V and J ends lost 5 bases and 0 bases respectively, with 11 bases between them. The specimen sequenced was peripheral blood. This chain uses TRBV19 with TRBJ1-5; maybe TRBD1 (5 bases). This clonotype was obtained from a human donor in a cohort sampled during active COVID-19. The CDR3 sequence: CASSATVYSNQPQHF. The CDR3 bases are TGTGCCAGTAGTGCGACAGTATATAGCAATCAGCCCCAGCATTTT.